This is a list of T cell receptor beta chains from one sample in a study of blood T cell repertoires in COVID-19. Sequenced by immunoSEQ multiplex PCR; TCRdb stores in-frame clones only, minus some. The sample lists more than 250,000 clones; approximately 86% were seen once. Input material: peripheral blood. These receptors all come from a human donor in a cohort sampled during active COVID-19. Both conserved end residues are part of each CDR3. Fields, in order: clone size, V gene, D gene, J gene, CDR3 protein, CDR3 DNA. A D gene is named only where the DNA matches it firmly. The size entry is marked missing in some rows and otherwise reads once, few, many or a size class.

size: NA; V: TRBV6-1; D: NA; J: TRBJ1-5; CDR3: CASSDTGHQPQHF; DNA: TGTGCCAGCAGTGACACAGGTCATCAGCCCCAGCATTTT
size: NA; V: TRBV27; D: NA; J: TRBJ2-7; CDR3: CASSFGASSYEQYF; DNA: TGTGCCAGCAGTTTCGGAGCCAGCTCCTACGAGCAGTACTTC
size: once; V: TRBV6-2/TRBV6-3; D: NA; J: TRBJ1-1; CDR3: CASSPDRSEAFF; DNA: TGTGCCAGCAGCCCCGACAGGTCTGAAGCTTTCTTT
size: NA; V: TRBV7-2; D: TRBD1; J: TRBJ1-3; CDR3: CASSLAGTGVSYSGNTIYF; DNA: TGTGCCAGCAGCTTAGCCGGGACAGGGGTGTCCTACTCTGGAAACACCATATATTTT
size: NA; V: TRBV25-1; D: NA; J: TRBJ2-1; CDR3: CASGGSSYNEQFF; DNA: TGTGCCTCCGGAGGGAGCTCCTACAATGAGCAGTTCTTC
size: NA; V: TRBV5-6; D: NA; J: TRBJ1-3; CDR3: CASSLNSLGNTIYF; DNA: TGTGCCAGCAGCTTAAACTCCCTTGGAAACACCATATATTTT
size: NA; V: TRBV28; D: NA; J: TRBJ1-4; CDR3: CASTERAPNEKLFF; DNA: TGTGCCAGCACGGAGAGGGCGCCTAATGAAAAACTGTTTTTT
size: NA; V: TRBV19; D: TRBD1; J: TRBJ1-2; CDR3: CASSMEGAGGYTF; DNA: TGTGCCAGTAGTATGGAGGGGGCGGGCGGCTACACCTTC
size: NA; V: TRBV6-4; D: TRBD1; J: TRBJ1-2; CDR3: CASSLGQGGLYGYTF; DNA: TGTGCCAGCAGTTTAGGACAGGGAGGTCTCTATGGCTACACCTTC
size: NA; V: TRBV7-8; D: TRBD2; J: TRBJ2-7; CDR3: CASSLGRVNDEQYF; DNA: TGTGCCAGCAGCCTGGGGAGGGTCAATGACGAGCAGTACTTC
size: NA; V: TRBV5-8; D: TRBD2; J: TRBJ2-7; CDR3: CASSYGTSGFHEQYF; DNA: TGTGCCAGCAGCTACGGGACTAGCGGGTTCCACGAGCAGTACTTC